This TCR beta chain was retrieved from a study of beta chain features in type 1 diabetes. The CDR3 runs 15 residues. Germline-derived CDR1 and CDR2 are MGHRA and YSYEKL. Between the trimmed V and J ends, which lost 1 base and 8 bases, there was a span of 17 bases. Investigators reverse transcribed all isolated RNA, so they sequenced expressed TCRB transcripts. TCRdb's table, derived via immunoSEQ multiplex PCR, lists solely in-frame clones and lacks some. The sample consists of approximately 380,000 clones, more than 13% of them appearing once. This sequence was found in a woman in her late teens or twenties in good health. The chain couples TRBV4-1 to TRBJ1-2; D gene uncertain. The material sequenced was naive CD4+ T cells from blood. The CDR3 sequence: CASSQALPALGGYTF. In nucleotides, the CDR3 is TGCGCCAGCAGCCAAGCTCTGCCAGCCCTGGGCGGCTACACCTTC.